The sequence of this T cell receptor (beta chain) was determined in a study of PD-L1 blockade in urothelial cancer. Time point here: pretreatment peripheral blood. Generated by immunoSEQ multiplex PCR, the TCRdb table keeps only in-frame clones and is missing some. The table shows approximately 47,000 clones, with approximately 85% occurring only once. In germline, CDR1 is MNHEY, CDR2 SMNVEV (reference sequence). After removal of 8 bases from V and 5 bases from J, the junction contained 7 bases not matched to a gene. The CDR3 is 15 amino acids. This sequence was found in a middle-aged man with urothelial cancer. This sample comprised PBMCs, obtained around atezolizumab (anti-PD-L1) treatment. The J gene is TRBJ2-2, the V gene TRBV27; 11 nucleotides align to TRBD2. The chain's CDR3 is CASQIAGGGTGELFF. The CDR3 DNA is TGTGCCAGCCAAATAGCGGGAGGGGGAACCGGGGAGCTGTTTTTT.